Below, one TCR beta chain is given with its context. This clonotype was found a few times. Its antigen is currently not known. It has no much larger one-base neighbor in the sample; base qualities were not kept. The data stem from a study of identical twins (TCRdb year 2016). As for the study more broadly: TCR alpha and beta repertoires from monozygotic twins, unrelated adults of various ages and cord blood were deep-sequenced to test whether fetal clonotypes persist. To rule out contamination, the twin experiments were replicated at different times with different library preparation protocols.

Beyond this particular receptor, the publication reports: Conclusions relied on cross-sectional statistical analysis, since the same donors could not be followed over many years. Invariant T cells such as MAIT and iNKT could partly confound zero-insertion analyses, though diverse VJ usage argued against this for most clonotypes. In beta out-of-frame sequences, excess twin sharing was weaker, because having fewer shared sequences lowered the signal-to-noise ratio. Compared with coincidental sharing between unrelated individuals, out-of-frame TCR alpha sequences shared between twins had an excess of sequences with low generation probability. Out-of-frame TCR alpha sharing in monozygotic twins was systematically underestimated by recombination models, whereas sharing between unrelated individuals was in agreement with the recombination models. Fewer insertions were carried by abundant cord blood beta clonotypes; a weaker similar trend was observed in young adult naive repertoires, while no such trend was observed in memory repertoires.

Looking up the germline V gene yields CDR1 SGHRS and CDR2 YFSETQ. From the cysteine up to the phenylalanine, the CDR3 has a length of 16 residues. Only CDR3 DNA is held: 48 bases, read in frame from base 1. V has 0 bases trimmed and J has 2 bases trimmed; junction bases matching no gene number 6. Libraries came from 5' RACE. The sequencer was an Illumina HiSeq 2000. A universal primer binding site was added through template switching, and the final cDNA carried a unique molecular identifier so that TCR cDNA molecules could be counted accurately. Specific primers in the conserved constant-segment region were used to synthesize first-strand cDNA for TCR alpha and beta chains. To control for contamination, each cDNA library was double barcoded with a SMART-Mk sample barcode plus Illumina barcodes. TruSeq adapter sequences along with Illumina sample barcodes were introduced in two successive PCR steps. TCR alpha and beta cDNA libraries were sequenced on the Illumina HiSeq platform with custom primers. Per the authors' processing: MiGEC was used to process raw reads and extract unique molecular identifiers, and MiXCR was used to find CDR3 positions. Recombination models were inferred per individual with the repgenHMM and IGoR tools using an EM algorithm. Shared clonotype analysis was performed with the tcR package in R, normalizing sharing by the product of cloneset sizes. To study raw recombination free of thymic and clonal selection effects, out-of-frame nonproductive sequences were analyzed. In TCRdb, the public reads were trimmed at Q25 with fastp and aligned with MiXCR, with productive beta chains retained. CDR3 protein sequences are deduplicated, and each keeps its most common genes and DNA. The authors' filters were not applied to this entry. Across this sample there are hundreds of thousands of distinct CDR3 sequences, with 20% to 30% seen only once. Jointly, the top ten make up just under 3% of the sample.

Only healthy Caucasian donors were included. Three pairs of female monozygotic twins, all aged about 18 to 29 years, made up the twin cohort. Positive isolation kits from Invitrogen were used to isolate CD4+ and CD8+ T cell populations. Another study also made use of these data, one on T cells expressing NK-cell markers. Per that second paper: TCR beta-chain repertoires were profiled in sorted CD3+CD56+NKG2C+, CD3+CD56+NKG2C- and CD3+CD56-NKG2C+ T-cell subsets from about 8 donors. Among the eight sequenced donors, seven were HCMV-seropositive and one was HCMV-seronegative. To restrict sorting to alphabetaTCR-expressing T cells, an anti-gammadeltaTCR antibody was added in several experiments. In over five donors, the dominant CD3+CD56+NKG2C+ clonotypes were among the top 10 CD8+ clonotypes and accounted for about 1.0-7.5% of CD8+ T cells. Those dominant clonotypes were again the most abundant among CD3+CD56-NKG2C+ cells in a few donors, at about 25-60.1%. It remained unclear whether the expanded NKG2C-expressing T cell clones were specific for HCMV antigens. Randomly selected healthy volunteers, three men and five women, were used as the eight sequenced donors. A commercial ELISA kit detecting HCMV-specific IgG in serum was used to determine HCMV serostatus. MIGEC handled demultiplexing of the reads and grouping by UMI, while MiTCR was used to assemble and quantify clonotypes. Only TCR cDNA sequences supported by at least two reads were kept to exclude erroneous sequences. The tcR package was used for downstream repertoire analysis, with clonotypes matched between fractions based on CDR3 nucleotide sequence plus V segment. VDJmatch was used to annotate antigen specificity against VDJdb, with one amino acid substitution in CDR3 allowed.

This receptor was identified in a woman aged 18-30 years in good health. The sample consisted of CD4+ T cells sorted from blood. The rearrangement joined TRBV5-1 to TRBJ2-3, with 7 bases aligning to TRBD2. The encoded CDR3 is CASSLGSSGYTDTQYF. The DNA sequence is TGCGCCAGCAGCTTGGGCTCTAGCGGATACACAGATACGCAGTATTTT.